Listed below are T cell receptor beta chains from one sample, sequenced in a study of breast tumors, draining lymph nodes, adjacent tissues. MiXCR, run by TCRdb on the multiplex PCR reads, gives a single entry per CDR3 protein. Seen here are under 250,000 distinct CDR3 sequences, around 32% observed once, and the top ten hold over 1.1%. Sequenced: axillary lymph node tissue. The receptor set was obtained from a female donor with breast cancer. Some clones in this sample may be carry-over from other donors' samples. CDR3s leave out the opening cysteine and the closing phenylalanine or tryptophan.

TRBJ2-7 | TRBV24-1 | ATSAAGRYEQY
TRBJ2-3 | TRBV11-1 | ASSFSGRPDTQY
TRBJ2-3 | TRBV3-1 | ASSLSGGGTDTQY
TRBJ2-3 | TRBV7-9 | ASSPLRESTDTQY
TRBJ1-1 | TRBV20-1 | SARSARGGVGTEAF
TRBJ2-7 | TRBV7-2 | ASSLWGRVGEQY
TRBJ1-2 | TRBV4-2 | ASSQDLGLGYT
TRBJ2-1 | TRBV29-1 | STTANEQF
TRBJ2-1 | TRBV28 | ASTDREGQEQF
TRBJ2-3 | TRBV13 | ASSALEGQGDTQY
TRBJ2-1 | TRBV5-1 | ASSLVSPRGSYNEQF
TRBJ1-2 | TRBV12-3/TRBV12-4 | ASSPHRGRSYGYT
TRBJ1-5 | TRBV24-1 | ATSDPSGGEGSGNQPQH
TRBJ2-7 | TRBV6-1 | ASSHNRQSYEQY
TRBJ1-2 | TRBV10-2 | ASSERQERGYT
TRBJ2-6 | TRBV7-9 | ASSLRTGAGSGANVLT
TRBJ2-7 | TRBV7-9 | ASSLGGRALREQY
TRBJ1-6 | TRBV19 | ASSGPDRARSPLH
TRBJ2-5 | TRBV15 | ATSSSSGRETQY
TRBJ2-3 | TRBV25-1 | ASSEGAGDNEQY
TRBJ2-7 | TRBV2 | ASRYWDKSYEQY
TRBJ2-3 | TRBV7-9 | ASSPSGRGWNEQY
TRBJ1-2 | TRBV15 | ATSSEGERHGYT
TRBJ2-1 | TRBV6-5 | ASSAMGRSPGEQF
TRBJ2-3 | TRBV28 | ASSIGGVGTDTQY
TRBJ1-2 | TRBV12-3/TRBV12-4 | ASSLDRGKSGYT
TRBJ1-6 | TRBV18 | ASSLRAGGYNSPLH
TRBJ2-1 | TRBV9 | ASSPGLVGGVYTEQF
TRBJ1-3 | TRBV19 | ASSPLGRGNIFSGNTIY
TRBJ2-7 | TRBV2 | ASRGSAYEQY
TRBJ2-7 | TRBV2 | ASSQDRDRNYEQY
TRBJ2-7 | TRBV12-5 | ASAPGFPYEQY
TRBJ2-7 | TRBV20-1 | SASIPLAGVDEQY
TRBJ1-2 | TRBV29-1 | SVRGQGKGYGYT
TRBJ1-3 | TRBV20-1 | SASAGTLYPTIY
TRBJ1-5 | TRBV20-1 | SALPPGPTYSNQPQH
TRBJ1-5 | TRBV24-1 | ATSEGGPYNEPQH
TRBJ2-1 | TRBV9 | ASSVRGLAGNNEQF
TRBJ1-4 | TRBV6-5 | ASSRGEKLF
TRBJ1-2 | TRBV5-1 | ASSPRTGNDGYT
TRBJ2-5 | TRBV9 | ASSVVGTGVGETQY
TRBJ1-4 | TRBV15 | ATSSFEATNEKLF
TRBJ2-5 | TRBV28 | ASSLGRGTQY
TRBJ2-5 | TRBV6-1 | ASSEERRWGSGRAKETQY
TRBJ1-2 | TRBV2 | ASPTTSYGYT